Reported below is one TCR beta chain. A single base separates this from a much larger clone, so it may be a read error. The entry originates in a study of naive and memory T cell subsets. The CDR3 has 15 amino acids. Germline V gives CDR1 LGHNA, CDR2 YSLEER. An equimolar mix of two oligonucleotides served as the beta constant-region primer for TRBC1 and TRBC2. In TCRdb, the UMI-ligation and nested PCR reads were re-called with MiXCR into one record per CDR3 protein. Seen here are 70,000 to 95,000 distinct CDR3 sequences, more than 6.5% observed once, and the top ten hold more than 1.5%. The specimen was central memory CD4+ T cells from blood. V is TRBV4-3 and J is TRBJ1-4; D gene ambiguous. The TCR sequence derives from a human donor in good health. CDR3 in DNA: TGCGCCAGCAGCCAAGATTGGGGAGGAACTCGAAAACTGTCTTTT. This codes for CASSQDWGGTRKLSF.